This is a list of T cell receptor beta chains from one sample in a study of blood T cell repertoires in COVID-19. Sequencing used immunoSEQ multiplex PCR; TCRdb keeps in-frame clones, though not all of them. The sample holds some 89,000 clones, 76% seen once. Sequencing was performed on peripheral blood. The source of these receptors is a man between 65 and 85 years old with acute or convalescent COVID-19. The CDR3 runs from the conserved cysteine through the conserved F or W. A D gene is named only where the DNA matches it firmly. Clone size is given for some rows only: seen once, a few or many times, or a class if the clone is expanded.

clone_size	v_call	d_call	j_call	cdr3_aa	cdr3_nt
-	TRBV7-2	-	TRBJ1-1	CASSTKGGRTEAFF	TGTGCCAGCAGCACTAAGGGTGGGAGGACTGAAGCTTTCTTT
medium-sized	TRBV6-6	-	TRBJ1-5	CASSYEGASNQPQHF	TGTGCCAGCAGTTACGAGGGAGCAAGCAATCAGCCCCAGCATTTT
once	TRBV5-1	-	TRBJ1-3	CASSVTPTGFSSGNTIYF	TGCGCCAGCAGCGTAACCCCGACAGGATTTAGCTCTGGAAACACCATATATTTT
-	TRBV9	TRBD2	TRBJ2-3	CASSVDGGASDTQYF	TGTGCCAGCAGCGTAGACGGGGGGGCTTCAGATACGCAGTATTTT
-	TRBV28	TRBD2	TRBJ2-7	CASSSTLAGVYEQYF	TGTGCCAGCAGTTCTACTCTAGCGGGAGTGTACGAGCAGTACTTC
once	TRBV6-5	-	TRBJ1-1	CASSFTYRNTEAFF	TGTGCCAGCAGTTTTACATACCGGAACACTGAAGCTTTCTTT
few	TRBV4-1	-	TRBJ2-2	CASSQDGRLAGRGTGELFF	TGCGCCAGCAGCCAAGATGGGCGGCTAGCCGGGAGAGGGACCGGGGAGCTGTTTTTT
-	TRBV28	-	TRBJ1-1	CASTLPGEAFF	TGTGCCAGCACCCTCCCGGGTGAAGCTTTCTTT
few	TRBV2	-	TRBJ1-6	CASSEQNSYNSPLHF	TGTGCCAGCAGTGAGCAGAACTCCTATAATTCACCCCTCCACTTT
-	TRBV5-1	TRBD1	TRBJ2-6	CASSLAGTVGANVLTF	TGCGCCAGCAGCTTGGCCGGGACAGTTGGGGCCAACGTCCTGACTTTC
-	TRBV4-1	-	TRBJ1-2	CASSQTDNVFYGYTF	TGCGCCAGCAGCCAAACGGACAATGTATTCTATGGCTACACCTTC
-	TRBV7-2	TRBD1	TRBJ1-4	CASSSTGPLEKLFF	TGTGCCAGCAGTTCGACAGGGCCTCTCGAAAAACTGTTTTTT
-	TRBV5-1	-	TRBJ1-2	CASSLEQPSYGYTF	TGCGCCAGCAGCTTGGAACAGCCCTCCTATGGCTACACCTTC
-	TRBV9	-	TRBJ1-1	CASSAQAGRTEAFF	TGTGCCAGCAGCGCCCAGGCAGGGCGCACTGAAGCTTTCTTT
-	TRBV11-2	-	TRBJ2-5	CASSNLIQGQETQYF	TGTGCCAGCAGCAACCTGATTCAGGGACAAGAGACCCAGTACTTC
-	TRBV5-6	TRBD2	TRBJ2-1	CASSLGLARREQFF	TGTGCCAGCAGCTTGGGACTAGCTCGGCGTGAGCAGTTCTTC
few	TRBV15	-	TRBJ2-2	CATSSSSGWGDEELFF	TGTGCCACCAGCTCCTCAAGCGGGTGGGGGGACGAGGAGCTGTTTTTT
-	TRBV5-6	-	TRBJ2-5	CASSLGQGETQYF	TGTGCCAGCAGCTTGGGTCAGGGGGAGACCCAGTACTTC
-	TRBV7-2	-	TRBJ1-1	CASSTRVDTEAFF	TGTGCCAGCAGCACCAGGGTAGACACTGAAGCTTTCTTT
once	TRBV6-5	TRBD2	TRBJ2-2	CASLNWGGTGELFF	TGTGCCAGCCTAAATTGGGGAGGGACCGGGGAGCTGTTTTTT
-	TRBV19	-	TRBJ1-2	CASSIDSLNYGYTF	TGTGCCAGTAGTATCGACAGTCTTAACTATGGCTACACCTTC
-	TRBV15	-	TRBJ1-1	CATSPTGNTEAFF	TGTGCCACCAGCCCGACAGGGAACACTGAAGCTTTCTTT
few	TRBV6-6	-	TRBJ1-1	CASSPPRAGRGNTEAFF	TGTGCCAGCAGTCCCCCTAGGGCAGGGAGGGGGAACACTGAAGCTTTCTTT
-	TRBV9	TRBD1	TRBJ1-6	CASSRTGNNSPLHF	TGTGCCAGCAGTCGGACAGGAAATAATTCACCCCTCCACTTT
-	TRBV5-1	-	TRBJ1-1	CASSPHRPSVNTEAFF	TGCGCCAGCAGCCCCCACAGGCCGTCGGTGAACACTGAAGCTTTCTTT
-	TRBV28	-	TRBJ1-3	CASSFYGNTIYF	TGTGCCAGCAGTTTTTATGGAAACACCATATATTTT
-	TRBV7-2	-	TRBJ2-1	CASSLDGQAYNEQFF	TGTGCCAGCAGCTTAGACGGACAAGCTTACAATGAGCAGTTCTTC
-	TRBV19	TRBD1	TRBJ2-7	CASSFGQGSYEQYF	TGTGCCAGTAGTTTCGGACAGGGCTCCTACGAGCAGTACTTC
-	TRBV6-5	-	TRBJ1-2	CASTRGRSYGYTF	TGTGCCAGCACCAGGGGCCGGAGCTATGGCTACACCTTC
-	TRBV6-6	-	TRBJ1-5	CASSYGTPNNQPQHF	TGTGCCAGCAGTTACGGGACACCAAACAATCAGCCCCAGCATTTT
-	TRBV9	TRBD2	TRBJ2-3	CASSEGLAGGSTQYF	TGTGCCAGCAGCGAGGGACTAGCGGGAGGGAGCACGCAGTATTTT
-	TRBV7-8	TRBD2	TRBJ2-3	CASSSRQIAGESGTQYF	TGTGCCAGCAGCTCCCGTCAGATAGCGGGGGAGTCGGGGACGCAGTATTTT
-	TRBV5-1	TRBD1	TRBJ1-2	CASSSGQDPNYGYTF	TGCGCCAGCAGCTCCGGACAGGACCCTAACTATGGCTACACCTTC
-	TRBV5-1	TRBD2	TRBJ2-7	CASSSPREGASGRNEQYF	TGCGCCAGCAGCTCCCCCAGGGAGGGAGCTAGCGGGAGAAACGAGCAGTACTTC
few	TRBV10-3	TRBD1	TRBJ2-1	CATSTGEASEQFF	TGTGCCACTTCGACAGGGGAAGCTAGTGAGCAGTTCTTC
-	TRBV30	-	TRBJ1-3	CAWTQTVISGNTIYF	TGTGCCTGGACCCAAACAGTGATCTCTGGAAACACCATATATTTT
few	TRBV3-1/TRBV3-2	TRBD1	TRBJ1-4	CASSQRQGAPTNEKLFF	TGTGCCAGCAGCCAAAGACAGGGGGCGCCTACTAATGAAAAACTGTTTTTT
-	TRBV29-1	-	TRBJ2-2	CSVVIRDINTGELFF	TGCAGCGTTGTTATCAGGGACATAAACACCGGGGAGCTGTTTTTT
-	TRBV5-1	TRBD2	TRBJ2-2	CASSLRTSTGELFF	TGCGCCAGCAGCCTCCGGACTAGCACCGGGGAGCTGTTTTTT
-	TRBV20-1	-	TRBJ2-3	CSASSAGKDSTDTQYF	TGCAGTGCTAGTTCCGCCGGGAAGGATAGCACAGATACGCAGTATTTT
-	TRBV27	TRBD2	TRBJ2-1	CASSPLGGSYNEQFF	TGTGCCAGCAGTCCCCTGGGGGGGTCCTACAATGAGCAGTTCTTC